These 12 T cell receptor beta chains originate from one sample sequenced in a study of blood T cell repertoires in COVID-19. The protocol was immunoSEQ multiplex PCR, while the TCRdb copy is restricted to in-frame clones and leaves out a portion. The sample comprises about 130,000 clones, approximately 85% of which are singletons, and approximately 5.3% rests with the top ten. Sequencing was performed on peripheral blood. All receptors derive from a human donor in a cohort sampled during active COVID-19.

V gene TRBV7-9 combines with J gene TRBJ1-1, with TRBD1 as a possible D gene (5 bases). The CDR3 length is 16 residues. V lost 5 bases to trimming and J lost 1 base, with 17 bases between them. Germline values: CDR1 SEHNR, CDR2 FQNEAQ (reference sequence). Written as DNA, the CDR3 is TGTGCCAGCAGCCCTCGGTTGGGCAGGGAGAACACTGAAGCTTTCTTT. Its translation is CASSPRLGRENTEAFF. Together with reference TRBV7-9 and TRBJ1-1, the CDR3 gives the full variable domain: DTGVSQNPRHKITKRGQNVTFRCDPISEHNRLYWYRQTLGQGPEFLTYFQNEAQLEKSRLLSDRFSAERPKGSFSTLEIQRTEQGDSAMYLCASSPRLGRENTEAFFGQGTRLTVV.

The J gene is TRBJ2-3, the V gene TRBV7-9; TRBD1 agrees at 7 bases. The CDR3 is made up of 15 amino acids. Germline V CDR1 and CDR2: SEHNR, FQNEAQ (reference sequence). V dropped 5 bases and J dropped 0; count of bases not matched to a gene: 5. The CDR3 is CASSHDRASTDTQYF. In DNA, the CDR3 is TGTGCCAGCAGCCACGACAGGGCTAGCACAGATACGCAGTATTTT.

V usage is TRBV7-8 and J usage is TRBJ2-1; 11 bases agree with TRBD2. This CDR3 is built from 18 residues. Germline values: CDR1 SGHVS, CDR2 FQNEAQ. V trimming: 5 bases; J trimming: 8 bases; junction bases outside the gene matches: 17. Written as DNA, the CDR3 is TGTGCCAGCAGCCACATGGTTAGTAGCGGGAGGGCCGACTATGAGCAGTTCTTC. Translation gives CASSHMVSSGRADYEQFF.

This clone was found a few times. V and J are TRBV11-2 and TRBJ2-1; 9 nucleotides line up with TRBD2. This CDR3 has 15 amino acids. Looked up from germline, CDR1 is SGHAT and CDR2 is FQNNGV. J lost 8 bases, V lost 2 bases, and 7 bases had no gene match. In DNA, the CDR3 is TGTGCCAGCAGCTTATTTAGCGGGAGCTATGATGAGCAGTTCTTC. Translating it yields CASSLFSGSYDEQFF.

The chain couples TRBV19 to TRBJ1-1; unclear D gene. CDR3 length: 15 residues. Germline V CDR1 and CDR2: LNHDA, SQIVND (reference sequence). Trimming removed 2 bases from V and 4 bases from J, with 14 bases in between. This chain's CDR3 is CASSISGSRGTEAFF. CDR3 DNA sequence: TGTGCCAGTAGTATATCGGGGTCTCGAGGCACTGAAGCTTTCTTT.

The rearrangement uses TRBV6-5 and TRBJ1-2; a weak D match, TRBD1 (5 bases). The CDR3 extends over 12 amino acids. The V gene's germline CDR1 is MNHEY and CDR2 SVGAGI. Trimming stripped 7 bases from V and 8 bases from J, with 14 bases between. DNA of the CDR3: TGTGCCAGCAAGAAAGGGGTTGAAGGCTACACCTTC. Translation: CASKKGVEGYTF.

This sequence joins TRBV27 and TRBJ2-1; D uncertain. The V end was cut by 5 bases, the J end by 4 bases, with 9 bases between. This CDR3 is 13 amino acids long. CDR1 is MNHEY and CDR2 is SMNVEV in the germline V gene (reference sequence). This CDR3 reads CASSLDSYNEQFF. CDR3 nucleotide sequence: TGTGCCAGCAGTCTCGACTCGTACAATGAGCAGTTCTTC.

The chain is built from TRBV7-2 and TRBJ1-4, with D uncertain. Per germline, CDR1 SGHTA and CDR2 FQGNSA. Trimming took off 5 bases at V and 8 bases at J, with 21 bases between the two ends. CDR3 length: 16 residues. The CDR3 region is CASSPTPLIVGEKLFF. For the CDR3, the DNA is TGTGCCAGCAGCCCCACCCCGTTGATAGTGGGCGAAAAACTGTTTTTT.

The chain has TRBV11-2 and TRBJ2-7; D is possibly TRBD2 (5 bases). CDR3 length: 16 amino acids. The germline gives CDR1 SGHAT, CDR2 FQNNGV. Trimming cost V 2 bases and J 0 bases, with 14 bases left between them. CDR3 amino acids: CASSLLSRTFSYEQYF. As DNA, the CDR3 is TGTGCCAGCAGCTTACTTTCCAGGACTTTCTCCTACGAGCAGTACTTC.

J is TRBJ2-1 and V is TRBV5-8; tentative D call: TRBD2 (6 bases). There are 14 residues in the CDR3. Germline V gives CDR1 SGHTS, CDR2 YDEGEE. V lost 4 bases to trimming and J lost 4 bases, with 12 bases between them. The CDR3 coding sequence is TGTGCCAGCAGCGGGACTTCTCCGTACAATGAGCAGTTCTTC. Protein: CASSGTSPYNEQFF.

The V gene is TRBV24-1, the J gene TRBJ2-3; TRBD2 might be the D (6 bases). The CDR3 has 14 residues. Germline CDR1 and CDR2: KGHDR and SFDVKD. V lost 1 base, J lost 9 bases, and 13 bases lay in between. The CDR3: CATSDLTRGYTQYF. CDR3 sequence (DNA): TGTGCCACCAGTGATTTAACCCGGGGGTACACGCAGTATTTT.

J is TRBJ1-2 and V is TRBV7-2; unclear D gene. The CDR3 extends over 15 amino acids. V shed 1 base and J shed 8 bases, with 17 bases lying between them. CDR1 is SGHTA, CDR2 FQGNSA, per germline. The CDR3 nucleotides read TGTGCCAGCAGCTTAGATGCCCTTCCCAGGTCGGGCTACACCTTC. Amino acid sequence: CASSLDALPRSGYTF.